A single sample is the source of the 8 T cell receptor beta chains below, sequenced in a study of shared clonotypes between healthy human individuals. Terminally differentiated effector memory CD45RA+ cells were excluded by CCR7 positive selection of CD45RO-negative cells. Here immunoSEQ multiplex PCR was the method, and the copy in TCRdb shows in-frame clones only, minus some. The table shows more than 2 million clones, with roughly 95% occurring only once. Input material: naive CD8+ T cells sorted from blood. Receptor source: a man between 18 and 29 years old in good health.

The chain employs TRBV29-1 and TRBJ2-7; 8 bases match TRBD2. Germline V gives CDR1 SQVTM, CDR2 ANQGSEA. The CDR3 sequence is 14 residues long. The junction had 6 bases not matched to a gene; V was cut back by 0 bases and J by 5 bases. This CDR3 is CSVEDGREGNEQYF. For the CDR3, the DNA is TGCAGCGTTGAAGATGGACGGGAGGGAAACGAGCAGTACTTC.

This sequence joins TRBV30 and TRBJ2-2; TRBD1 matches at 10 bases. This CDR3 comprises 16 residues. Germline V CDR1 and CDR2: GTSNPN, SVGIG (reference sequence). The ends lost 5 bases at V and 7 bases at J; junction bases unmatched: 13. The chain's CDR3 is CAWENWDRGLGGELFF. The CDR3 coding sequence is TGTGCCTGGGAGAACTGGGACAGGGGATTGGGCGGGGAGCTGTTTTTT.

Points on this clone: A junction end diverges from the germline sequence, so it may reflect a read error. DNA of the CDR3: TGCGCCAGCAGCTTGGGGATAGGCTACCAGGAGACCCAGTACTTC. Translation: CASSLGIGYQETQYF. The rearrangement uses TRBV5-1 and TRBJ2-5, with D unresolved. In germline, CDR1 is SGHRS, CDR2 YFSETQ. This CDR3 is 15 amino acids long.

The chain links TRBV28 to TRBJ2-7; 8 bases align to TRBD1. Germline CDR1 and CDR2: MDHEN and SYDVKM. V lost 6 bases to trimming and J lost 3 bases; unmatched junction nucleotides: 4. The length of the CDR3 is 13 residues. CDR3 loop: CASSHRGVYEQYF. The CDR3 DNA follows: TGTGCCAGCAGCCACAGGGGGGTCTACGAGCAGTACTTC.

This chain connects TRBV5-6 to TRBJ2-7, with D perhaps matching TRBD2 (5 bases). The CDR3 covers 12 residues. Germline V gives CDR1 SGHDT, CDR2 YYEEEE. V lost 4 bases and J 6 bases, leaving 11 bases between the germline ends. CDR3 DNA: TGTGCCAGCAGCCCCGCGGCGGGCGAGCAGTACTTC. The encoded protein is CASSPAAGEQYF.

V and J are TRBV5-5 and TRBJ2-7; no firm D call. V was shortened by 0 bases and J by 0 bases, with 7 bases between the two germline ends. Germline V gene data show CDR1 as SGHKS and CDR2 as YYEKEE (reference sequence). CDR3 length: 14 amino acids. This CDR3 is CASSLASYSYEQYF. For the CDR3, the DNA is TGTGCCAGCAGCTTGGCCTCCTACTCCTACGAGCAGTACTTC.

The rearrangement links TRBV7-9 to TRBJ1-1; D is unclear. The V end lost 7 bases, the J end lost 1 base, and 16 bases lay between the germline ends. This CDR3 has 15 amino acids. In germline, CDR1 is SEHNR, CDR2 FQNEAQ (reference sequence). The CDR3 sequence: CASTRSTVRNTEAFF. In DNA form, the CDR3 reads TGTGCCAGCACCCGATCGACGGTTAGGAACACTGAAGCTTTCTTT.

The rearrangement links TRBV11-3 to TRBJ2-2; no reliable D call. The V and J ends lost 6 bases and 2 bases respectively, with 13 bases between them. Germline V gene sequence: CDR1 SGHNT, CDR2 YENEEA. CDR3 size: 15 residues. The CDR3 coding sequence is TGTGCCAGCAGTGGCCCTACCCCCAACACCGGGGAGCTGTTTTTT. Protein product: CASSGPTPNTGELFF.